The 7 T cell receptor beta chains in this list originate from one sample, sequenced in a study of spatial heterogeneity in lung cancer. One entry per CDR3 protein, called by TCRdb with MiXCR from the 5' RACE reads. Seen here are 95,000 to 130,000 distinct CDR3 sequences, 12% observed once, and the top ten hold roughly 15%. Described time point: blood at routine non-recurrence follow-up after resection. No cell sorting; template was whole RNA from tumor, lung tissue or PBMC. This specimen consisted of PBMCs, obtained at follow-up. The receptors originated from a male donor with early-stage non-small cell lung cancer.

The table lists this clonotype with many counts. The chain recombines TRBV14 with TRBJ2-1; TRBD2 matches 12 bases. The CDR3 totals 16 residues. After removal of 5 bases from V and 4 bases from J, the junction contained 6 bases not matched to a gene. Germline V gene lookup returns CDR1 SGHDN and CDR2 FVKESK. The CDR3 sequence: CASSSTSGGPYNEQFF. In DNA, the CDR3 is TGTGCCAGCAGCAGTACTAGCGGGGGGCCTTACAATGAGCAGTTCTTC.

This clonotype was found a few times. The rearrangement uses TRBV2 and TRBJ2-3; D is uncertain. The CDR3 has 14 residues. Between the trimmed V and J ends, which lost 0 bases and 0 bases, there was a span of 4 bases. The V gene's germline CDR1 is SNHLY and CDR2 FYNNEI. CDR3 loop: CASSEARSTDTQYF. CDR3 in DNA: TGTGCCAGCAGTGAAGCGCGGAGCACAGATACGCAGTATTTT.

In this sample, this clonotype turned up a few times. This rearrangement joins TRBV18 to TRBJ1-5; 9 bases map to TRBD1. V shed 6 bases and J 5 bases; nucleotides not matched to a gene: 8. There are 15 residues in the CDR3. Germline assignment: CDR1 KGHSH and CDR2 LQKENI. In DNA form, the CDR3 reads TGTGCCAGCTCCCCGCGGACAGGGGCAGATCAGCCCCAGCATTTT. Protein product: CASSPRTGADQPQHF.

The chain carries TRBV14 and TRBJ1-2; D not certain. The germline CDR1 and CDR2 sequences are SGHDN and FVKESK. The CDR3 runs to 14 residues. Deletions cut 0 bases from V and 2 bases from J, with 7 bases between. The CDR3 nucleotides are TGTGCCAGCAGCCAAGATATGCAGAACTATGGCTACACCTTC. It yields the protein CASSQDMQNYGYTF.

This chain links TRBV20-1 with TRBJ1-1; a possible D gene is TRBD1 (5 bases). CDR3 size: 11 residues. The germline CDR1 and CDR2 sequences are DFQATT and SNEGSKA (reference sequence). The chain's CDR3 is CMVGVNTEAFF. The CDR3 DNA reads TGCATGGTGGGGGTGAACACTGAAGCTTTCTTT.

The chain employs TRBV7-2 and TRBJ2-5; D might be TRBD2 (6 bases). In germline, CDR1 is SGHTA, CDR2 FQGNSA. V was cut by 4 bases and J by 8 bases, with 11 bases left in between. CDR3 length: 12 residues. The CDR3 is CASSSPGTTQYF. The CDR3, as DNA: TGTGCCAGCAGCTCCCCCGGGACTACCCAGTACTTC.

In its sample, this clonotype was seen many times. The chain carries TRBV6-2 or TRBV6-3 and TRBJ1-5; TRBD1 is a possible D gene (5 bases). Germline-derived CDR1 and CDR2 are MNHEY and SVGEGT. This CDR3 region has 15 residues. Trimming left V 0 bases short and J 2 bases short, with 8 bases between. CDR3 amino acids: CASSYSGGGNQPQHF. The CDR3 DNA reads as TGTGCCAGCAGTTACTCAGGAGGGGGCAATCAGCCCCAGCATTTT.